What follows are 18 T cell receptor beta chains derived from one specimen sequenced in a study of T-cell memory formation after mild COVID-19. TCRdb processed the 5' RACE reads anew with MiXCR; each CDR3 protein has one entry. The sample lists about 360,000 distinct CDR3 sequences; 13% were seen once. The sequencing sample was made of PBMCs or a T cell subset sorted from them (not recorded which). The receptor set was obtained from a man between 18 and 35 years old who had mild COVID-19 (a few samples of this study predate the infection). Cell type and time point are not known.

In this sample, this clonotype turned up once. The rearrangement joins TRBV7-3 to TRBJ2-3; D is possibly TRBD2 (6 bases). Looked up from germline, CDR1 is SGHTA and CDR2 is FQGTGA. This CDR3 has 14 amino acids. V lost 5 bases and J 4 bases, leaving 13 bases between the germline ends. CDR3 in DNA: TGTGCCAGCAGCCGCGGGACCCCCCCAGATACGCAGTATTTT. Its protein product is CASSRGTPPDTQYF.

This clonotype was picked up a small number of times. This chain joins TRBV6-2 or TRBV6-3 and TRBJ1-5; a weak D match, TRBD1 (6 bases). Germline loops: CDR1 MNHEY, CDR2 SVGEGT. With 6 bases removed from V and 6 bases from J, the gap between germline ends came to 12 bases. The CDR3 is 13 amino acids. The CDR3 loop reads CASSGTGFQPQHF. CDR3 in DNA: TGTGCCAGCAGCGGAACAGGGTTTCAGCCCCAGCATTTT.

This clonotype was detected only a few times. The chain links TRBV29-1 to TRBJ2-3, with D uncertain. Germline assignment: CDR1 SQVTM and CDR2 ANQGSEA. V was trimmed by 3 bases and J by 6 bases, leaving 7 bases between them. CDR3 length: 11 amino acids. CDR3 in DNA: TGCAGCGTTGAGGAGACGGATACGCAGTATTTT. It codes for CSVEETDTQYF.

The rearrangement joins TRBV9 to TRBJ2-1; no definite D call. This CDR3 has 15 residues. Germline V gives CDR1 SGDLS, CDR2 YYNGEE. Trimming took 0 bases from V and 2 from J, leaving 9 bases between them. CDR3 DNA sequence: TGTGCCAGCAGCGTAGAAGTAGAAACCTACAATGAGCAGTTCTTC. Its translation: CASSVEVETYNEQFF.

This clonotype was detected ten times or more. V is TRBV7-9 and J is TRBJ1-5; TRBD1 aligns across 8 bases. This CDR3 is built from 15 residues. Losses at the gene ends were 5 bases for V and 7 bases for J; bases not matched to a gene: 10. Germline loops: CDR1 SEHNR, CDR2 FQNEAQ (reference sequence). The CDR3 coding sequence is TGTGCCAGCAGCCACGGACAGGGAGGGAGGCAGCCCCAGCATTTT. Its protein product is CASSHGQGGRQPQHF.

The J gene is TRBJ1-2, the V gene TRBV7-2, with a weak D call TRBD1 (6 bases). The CDR3 totals 15 residues. Germline CDR1 SGHTA, CDR2 FQGNSA. Trimming took 5 bases from V and 2 from J, leaving 15 bases between them. CDR3 nucleotide sequence: TGTGCCAGCAGCCCACAGGGTCTGTTCAACTATGGCTACACCTTC. It specifies CASSPQGLFNYGYTF.

The rearrangement joins TRBV7-3 to TRBJ2-3; 8 nucleotides agree with TRBD2. V shed 2 bases and J 2 bases; nucleotides not matched to a gene: 9. The germline CDR1 and CDR2 sequences are SGHTA and FQGTGA. The CDR3 covers 17 residues. The CDR3 sequence is CASSLSGRGALTDTQYF. As DNA, the CDR3 is TGTGCCAGCAGCTTATCGGGGCGGGGGGCCCTCACAGATACGCAGTATTTT. Full variable domain (missing parts from reference TRBV7-3 and TRBJ2-3): GAGVSQTPSNKVTEKGKYVELRCDPISGHTALYWYRQSLGQGPEFLIYFQGTGAADDSGLPNDRFFAVRPEGSVSTLKIQRTERGDSAVYLCASSLSGRGALTDTQYFGPGTRLTVL.

In its sample, this clonotype was seen a few times. This chain uses TRBV6-2 or TRBV6-3 with TRBJ2-7; 8 nucleotides agree with TRBD1. Per germline, CDR1 MNHEY and CDR2 SVGEGT. The CDR3 is 14 amino acids. Trimming took 2 bases from V and 3 from J; bases not matched to a gene: 3. The CDR3 region has the DNA TGTGCCAGCAGTTACCGACAGGGGCACTACGAGCAGTACGTC. It encodes CASSYRQGHYEQYV.

A few counts support this clonotype. The chain is built from TRBV4-3 and TRBJ2-1; possible D gene TRBD1, 6 bases. The germline V gene has CDR1 LGHNA and CDR2 YSLEER. The CDR3 loop spans 17 amino acids. With 1 base removed from V and 2 bases from J, the gap between germline ends came to 15 bases. The CDR3 reads CASSQGVGKGAYNEQFF. Written as DNA, the CDR3 is TGCGCCAGCAGCCAAGGTGTAGGGAAGGGGGCCTACAATGAGCAGTTCTTC.

The chain joins TRBV10-3 to TRBJ2-3, with a weak D call TRBD2 (6 bases). Trimming removed 9 bases from V and 3 bases from J, with 19 bases in between. The CDR3 is 15 amino acids. Per germline, CDR1 ENHRY and CDR2 SYGVKD. CDR3 amino acids: CAINLVGGETDTQYF. The CDR3 DNA sequence: TGTGCCATTAACCTCGTTGGAGGGGAGACAGATACGCAGTATTTT.

In its sample, this clonotype was seen many times. The chain employs TRBV5-1 and TRBJ2-3; TRBD1 aligns across 7 bases. The ends lost 3 bases at V and 2 bases at J; junction bases unmatched: 3. CDR1 is SGHRS and CDR2 is YFSETQ in the germline V gene. This CDR3 has 14 residues. As DNA, the CDR3 is TGCGCCAGCAGCTGGGACAGAGTCACAGATACGCAGTATTTT. It specifies CASSWDRVTDTQYF.

This clonotype has more than one count but fewer than ten. The chain has TRBV7-3 and TRBJ2-3, with 7 bases lining up with TRBD2. The CDR3 totals 14 residues. J lost 4 bases, V lost 3 bases, and 4 bases had no gene match. CDR1 is SGHTA, CDR2 FQGTGA, per germline. For the CDR3, the DNA is TGTGCCAGCAGCTTCGGCGGGGGATCAGATACGCAGTATTTT. Protein sequence: CASSFGGGSDTQYF.

The V call is TRBV14, the J call TRBJ2-3, with 7 nucleotides matching TRBD2. The CDR3 loop spans 15 amino acids. V lost 4 bases to trimming and J lost 0 bases; unmatched junction nucleotides: 4. The germline V gene has CDR1 SGHDN and CDR2 FVKESK. The CDR3 nucleotides are TGTGCCAGCAGCCCGGGACTACCAAGCACAGATACGCAGTATTTT. Translating it yields CASSPGLPSTDTQYF.

This clonotype appeared a few times. The chain combines TRBV24-1 with TRBJ1-1, with TRBD1 as a possible D gene (5 bases). CDR1 KGHDR and CDR2 SFDVKD come from the germline V gene. CDR3 length: 15 amino acids. The ends were cut back, 2 bases at V and 5 bases at J, with 14 bases in the middle. The CDR3 is CATSDSGRVGTEAFF. CDR3 DNA sequence: TGTGCCACCAGTGATTCAGGCAGGGTGGGAACTGAAGCTTTCTTT.

Details on this clonotype: This may stem from a read error, because a much larger clone lies one nucleotide away. The rearrangement joins TRBV5-6 to TRBJ2-3; weak D call: TRBD2 (7 bases). This CDR3 is 14 amino acids long. Trimming took off 3 bases at V and 1 base at J, with 9 bases between the two ends. Germline V gives CDR1 SGHDT, CDR2 YYEEEE. The CDR3 nucleotides are TGTGCCAGCAGCTGGCGGGGGCGCACAGATACGCAGTATTTT. This gives the protein CASSWRGRTDTQYF.

In this sample, this clonotype turned up many times. As DNA, the CDR3 is TGTGCCAGCAGCATGGGACTAGCGGGCAATGAGCAGTTCTTC. Its translation: CASSMGLAGNEQFF. The rearrangement joins TRBV7-3 to TRBJ2-1; 12 positions match TRBD2. The CDR3 is made up of 14 amino acids. J was trimmed by 6 bases and V by 5 bases; bases with no gene match: 2. From germline, CDR1 is SGHTA and CDR2 FQGTGA. The full variable domain, rest sourced from reference TRBV7-3 and TRBJ2-1, is GAGVSQTPSNKVTEKGKYVELRCDPISGHTALYWYRQSLGQGPEFLIYFQGTGAADDSGLPNDRFFAVRPEGSVSTLKIQRTERGDSAVYLCASSMGLAGNEQFFGPGTRLTVL.

Here the CDR3 reads CASSQDPGAYEQYV. DNA for the CDR3: TGTGCCAGCAGCCAAGACCCCGGGGCCTACGAGCAGTACGTC. The chain recombines TRBV3-1 with TRBJ2-7; the D gene is possibly TRBD2 (5 bases). There are 14 residues in the CDR3. The V and J ends lost 0 bases and 2 bases respectively, with 8 bases between them. The germline V gene has CDR1 LGHDT and CDR2 YNNKEL (reference sequence).

This clonotype showed up many times. The chain has TRBV12-3 or TRBV12-4 and TRBJ2-1, with TRBD2 matching 8 bases. CDR3 size: 15 residues. Trimming at V came to 5 bases and at J to 5 bases, leaving 8 bases not matched to a gene. CDR3 nucleotides: TGTGCCAGCAGTGACCGGGGGGGCCCCCACAATGAGCAGTTCTTC. Its protein is CASSDRGGPHNEQFF.